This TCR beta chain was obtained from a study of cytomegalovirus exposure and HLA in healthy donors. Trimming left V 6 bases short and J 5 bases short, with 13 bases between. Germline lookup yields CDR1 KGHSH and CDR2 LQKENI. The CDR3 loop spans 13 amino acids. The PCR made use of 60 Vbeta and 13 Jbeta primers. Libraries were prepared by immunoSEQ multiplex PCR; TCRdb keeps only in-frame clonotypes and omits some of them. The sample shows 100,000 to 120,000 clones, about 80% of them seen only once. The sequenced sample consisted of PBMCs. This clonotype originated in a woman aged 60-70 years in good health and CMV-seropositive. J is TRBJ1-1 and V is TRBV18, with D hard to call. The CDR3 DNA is TGTGCCAGCTCCGGTGGGCAGGCTACTGAAGCTTTCTTT. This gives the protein CASSGGQATEAFF.